This T cell receptor beta chain was found in a study of response to subunit inactivated influenza vaccine listed by TCRdb under 2018. Broadly, across the study: Deep quantitative profiling of the T cell receptor repertoire was used in the study to follow responses to a trivalent subunit inactivated influenza vaccine.

About this clonotype itself: Its antigen remains undetermined. Base qualities are not provided; no much larger clone lies one nucleotide away.

This specimen's time point label, interpreted: approximately 40 days after influenza vaccine administration. The paper's findings and limits, for the study overall: The authors suggested that each seasonal influenza vaccination may recruit only a limited number of new T cells.

Taken from cysteine to phenylalanine, the CDR3 has 14 residues. The DNA shown is the 42-base CDR3, in frame from base 1. Between the V and J ends, shortened by 3 bases and 3 bases respectively, the junction contains 13 bases. Per the germline V gene, SGHRS is the CDR1 and YFSETQ is the CDR2. Receptor amplification or capture employed RT-PCR. Instrument on record: Illumina HiSeq 2500. TCRdb itself trimmed the public reads at Q25 with fastp, ran MiXCR and retained productive beta chains. Entries are consolidated by CDR3 protein sequence, retaining the most common genes and DNA. Across this sample there are some 500,000 distinct CDR3 sequences, with over 10% seen only once. Under 15% of the sample belongs to the ten largest clones.

The source of this sequence is a man aged 45 to 65 who received an inactivated influenza vaccine. Donor details come from another sample of the same person, matched by shared clones. The receptor chain draws on TRBV5-1 and TRBJ2-7; TRBD1 might be the D gene, on 6 matching bases. Sequencing was performed on PBMCs from blood, taken around seven weeks after vaccination. The DNA reads as follows: TGCGCCAGCAGCTGGACAGCTCCGGGCTACGAGCAGTACTTC. This yields the protein CASSWTAPGYEQYF.